These 3 T cell receptor beta chains were sequenced from one sample in a study of long-term antiretroviral therapy in people with HIV. Version v3.0 of the immunoSEQ assay was performed at survey level. Sequenced by immunoSEQ multiplex PCR; TCRdb stores in-frame clones only, minus some. In the table there are around 12,000 clones, over 80% of which are singletons. Sequenced here: unsorted PBMCs, sampled about 7.9 years after starting antiretroviral therapy. Receptor source: a man aged 50-59 years with HIV.

V gene TRBV7-6 combines with J gene TRBJ2-1; TRBD2 matches 13 bases. The germline CDR1 and CDR2 sequences are SGHVS and FNYEAQ. The V segment lost 4 bases and the J segment 8 bases; nucleotides outside the gene matches: 2. This CDR3 comprises 14 residues. The CDR3 is CASSSGLAGYEQFF. The CDR3 DNA is TGTGCCAGCAGCTCGGGACTAGCGGGATATGAGCAGTTCTTC. Based on the CDR3 plus reference TRBV7-6 and TRBJ2-1, the full variable domain is GAGVSQSPRYKVTKRGQDVALRCDPISGHVSLYWYRQALGQGPEFLTYFNYEAQQDKSGLPNDRFSAERPEGSISTLTIQRTEQRDSAMYRCASSSGLAGYEQFFGPGTRLTVL.

A few counts support this clone. The chain joins TRBV4-1 to TRBJ2-7; D is unclear. Trimming removed 1 base from V and 3 bases from J, with 13 bases in between. The CDR3 has 15 residues. From germline, CDR1 is MGHRA and CDR2 YSYEKL. CDR3 bases: TGCGCCAGCAGCCAAGCGCACAGCGTCGTCTACGAGCAGTACTTC. The encoded protein is CASSQAHSVVYEQYF.

The chain links TRBV6-5 to TRBJ1-1; D call uncertain. The CDR3 is 13 residues long. Deletions cut 2 bases from V and 4 bases from J, with 8 bases between. Germline lookup yields CDR1 MNHEY and CDR2 SVGAGI. Here the CDR3 DNA reads TGTGCCAGCAGTTACAGAAGGGTCACTGAAGCTTTCTTT. This sequence encodes CASSYRRVTEAFF.